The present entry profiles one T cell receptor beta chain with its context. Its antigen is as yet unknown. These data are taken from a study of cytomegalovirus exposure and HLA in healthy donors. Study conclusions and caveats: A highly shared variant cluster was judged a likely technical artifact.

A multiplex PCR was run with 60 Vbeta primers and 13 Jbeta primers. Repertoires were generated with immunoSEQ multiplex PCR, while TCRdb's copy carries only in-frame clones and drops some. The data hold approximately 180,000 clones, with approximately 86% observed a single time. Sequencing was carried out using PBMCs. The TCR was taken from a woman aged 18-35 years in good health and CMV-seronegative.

The chain's CDR3 is CASSVQSYEQYF. The CDR3, as DNA: TGCGCCAGCAGTGTGCAGTCCTACGAGCAGTACTTC. This chain joins TRBV10-2 and TRBJ2-7; D not resolved. Germline lookup yields CDR1 WSHSY and CDR2 SAAADI. With 4 bases removed from V and 1 base from J, the gap between germline ends came to 5 bases. This CDR3 is built from 12 residues.